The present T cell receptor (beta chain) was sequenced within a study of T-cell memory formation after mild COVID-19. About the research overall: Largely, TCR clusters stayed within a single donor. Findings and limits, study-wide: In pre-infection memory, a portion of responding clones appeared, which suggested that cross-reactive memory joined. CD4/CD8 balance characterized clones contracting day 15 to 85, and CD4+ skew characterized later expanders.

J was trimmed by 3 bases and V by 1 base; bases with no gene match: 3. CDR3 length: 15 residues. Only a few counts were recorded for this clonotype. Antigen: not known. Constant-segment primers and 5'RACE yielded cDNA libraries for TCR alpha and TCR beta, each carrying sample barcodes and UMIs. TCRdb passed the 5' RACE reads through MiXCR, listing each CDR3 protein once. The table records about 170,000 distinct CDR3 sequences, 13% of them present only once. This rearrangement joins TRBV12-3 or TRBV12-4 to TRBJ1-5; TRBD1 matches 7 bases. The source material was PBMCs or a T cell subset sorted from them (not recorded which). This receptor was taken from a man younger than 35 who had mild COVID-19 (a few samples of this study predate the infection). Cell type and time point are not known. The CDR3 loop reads CASSLEGANNQPQHF. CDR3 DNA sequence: TGTGCCAGCAGTTTAGAGGGGGCTAACAATCAGCCCCAGCATTTT.